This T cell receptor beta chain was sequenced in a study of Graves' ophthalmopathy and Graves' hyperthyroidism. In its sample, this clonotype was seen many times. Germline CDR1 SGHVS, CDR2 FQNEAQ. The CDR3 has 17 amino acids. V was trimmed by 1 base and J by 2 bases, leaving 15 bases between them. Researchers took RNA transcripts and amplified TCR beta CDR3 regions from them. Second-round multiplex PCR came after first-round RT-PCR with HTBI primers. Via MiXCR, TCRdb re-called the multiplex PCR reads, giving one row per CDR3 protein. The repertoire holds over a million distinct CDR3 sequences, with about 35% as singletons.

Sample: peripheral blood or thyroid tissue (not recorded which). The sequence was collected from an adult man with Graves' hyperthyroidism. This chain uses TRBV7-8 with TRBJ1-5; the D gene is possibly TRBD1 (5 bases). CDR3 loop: CASSLDGLDRRNQPQHF. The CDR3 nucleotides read TGTGCCAGCAGCTTAGATGGGCTCGACAGACGCAATCAGCCCCAGCATTTT.